The sequence of this TCR beta chain was determined in a study of blood T cell repertoires in COVID-19. The assay was immunoSEQ multiplex PCR, and TCRdb's table has in-frame clones only and misses some. The sample shows roughly 260,000 clones, about 93% of them seen only once. Germline V lookup: CDR1 SNHLY, CDR2 FYNNEI. V was pared by 2 bases and J by 7 bases, with 12 bases between. The CDR3 runs 15 residues. The receptor comes from a woman between 18 and 29 years old who had recovered from COVID-19. The chain is built from TRBV2 and TRBJ1-6; weak D call: TRBD1 (6 bases). Specimen: PBMCs or T cells enriched from blood (not recorded which). CDR3 region: CASSEIRGGNSPLHF. CDR3 in DNA: TGTGCCAGCAGTGAAATAAGGGGGGGCAATTCACCCCTCCACTTT.